The sequence of this T cell receptor beta chain was determined in a study of spatial heterogeneity in lung cancer. Study-wide results and limits: The study found that expanded intratumoral alpha and beta TCR counts tracked tumor mutation counts.

CDR1 and CDR2 from the germline V gene are ENHRY and SYGVKD. The V and J ends lost 6 bases and 4 bases respectively, with 19 bases between them. This CDR3 is built from 16 residues. Using its own MiXCR run on the 5' RACE reads, TCRdb lists one record per CDR3 protein. The data contain more than 25,000 distinct CDR3 sequences, roughly 7.4% of them singletons. This clonotype has a count of ten or more. The antigen is not known. Specified time point: sample taken at primary tumor resection. The receptor's source is a male donor with early-stage non-small cell lung cancer. V usage is TRBV10-3 and J usage is TRBJ1-5; D not resolved. Sequencing was performed on lung tumor tissue, taken at surgery. Here the CDR3 reads CAISQAVRGANQPQHF. The CDR3 DNA follows: TGTGCCATCAGCCAGGCGGTTCGGGGTGCAAATCAGCCCCAGCATTTT.